This T cell receptor (beta chain) was identified in a study of blood T cell repertoires in COVID-19. About the research overall: Sites across the United States, Italy and Spain contributed samples from acute and convalescent COVID-19.

Using immunoSEQ multiplex PCR, the repertoire was profiled, and TCRdb retains in-frame clones only, with some absent. The sample consists of roughly 64,000 clones, around 86% of them appearing once. The CDR3 is 15 amino acids. Germline CDR1 MRHNA, CDR2 SNTAGT. Trimming pared 4 bases from V and 8 bases from J, leaving 20 bases between. This TCR derives from a middle-aged man with acute or convalescent COVID-19. Sequencing was performed on peripheral blood. The chain is built from TRBV6-4 and TRBJ1-2; D might be TRBD1 (6 bases). CDR3: CASSVSPKGVGGYTF. The CDR3 bases are TGTGCCAGCAGTGTTTCCCCGAAGGGGGTGGGAGGCTACACCTTC.